This TCR beta chain was identified during a study of blood T cell repertoires in COVID-19 (TCRdb year 2020). Notes on the research overall: The collaborator samples originated in the United States, Italy and Spain and spanned the acute and convalescent phases of COVID-19. The prospective study material was composed of cDNA or gDNA derived from T cells, B-cell-depleted T cells, or PBMCs. The dataset comprised deeply sampled blood TCRbeta repertoires from subjects exposed to, actively infected with, or recovered from COVID-19. The repertoires were released in a freely available public database meant as a resource for research on the immune response to SARS-CoV-2. The samples were drawn from the first 160 participants of the ongoing ImmuneRACE study and from 1,254 subjects provided by 6 global collaborators. The sample metadata nearly always contained a de-identified subject ID, COVID-19 status, age in years and sex. Where available, HLA class I and class II types were taken from metadata supplied by the sample provider and were not determined by assay-based typing.

V is clipped by 0 bases and J by 7 bases, and the sequence between their germline boundaries is 10 bases long. CDR1 and CDR2, per the germline V gene, are SGHVS and FQNEAQ. CDR3 length: 13 amino acids, cysteine to valine. This entry keeps only the CDR3 DNA: 39 bases, framed from base 1. Whole blood was collected in K2EDTA tubes by collaborating institutions according to the institutions' own protocols. For TCRbeta analysis, collaborators shipped samples in one of three forms: frozen whole blood, isolated PBMCs, or DNA extracted from either of those sample types. The immunoSEQ Assay, a bias-controlled multiplex PCR, was used to amplify TCRbeta CDR3 regions from genomic DNA. The paper's data handling went like this. The number of nucleated cells in each sample was estimated from the amplification of reference gene primers within the assay. To quantify the absolute abundance of each unique TCRbeta CDR3 rearrangement, sequence reads were collapsed and filtered. For each sample, productive Simpson clonality was calculated by taking the square root of Simpson's diversity index across productive rearrangements. TCRdb stores this immuneACCESS table with in-frame sequences only. Part of the clones is absent; in the studies checked, under half of the shortfall reflects unresolved V genes, and no reason is known for the rest. D and trimming were read from the DNA, whereas the V and J calls and clone size are those reported in that table. In all, the sample holds 150,000 to 160,000 clones, and about four fifths of those were seen once. The top ten hold approximately 30% of the sample.

As regards this clone: The clone's antigen remains unknown. No much larger clone is present one base from it, and per-base qualities are unavailable.

Study-wide conclusions, independent of this receptor: How much clinical and demographic metadata was included differed by source and by participant, and the metadata was provided uncurated.

The receptor's source is a woman aged 60-75 years with acute or convalescent COVID-19. The sample was peripheral blood. The receptor chain draws on TRBV7-8 and TRBJ2-7, with TRBD1 perhaps the D gene, on 6 matching bases. The DNA sequence is as follows: TGTGCCAGCAGCTTAGCGGGGGCGCGGGAGCAGTACGTC. It translates as CASSLAGAREQYV.